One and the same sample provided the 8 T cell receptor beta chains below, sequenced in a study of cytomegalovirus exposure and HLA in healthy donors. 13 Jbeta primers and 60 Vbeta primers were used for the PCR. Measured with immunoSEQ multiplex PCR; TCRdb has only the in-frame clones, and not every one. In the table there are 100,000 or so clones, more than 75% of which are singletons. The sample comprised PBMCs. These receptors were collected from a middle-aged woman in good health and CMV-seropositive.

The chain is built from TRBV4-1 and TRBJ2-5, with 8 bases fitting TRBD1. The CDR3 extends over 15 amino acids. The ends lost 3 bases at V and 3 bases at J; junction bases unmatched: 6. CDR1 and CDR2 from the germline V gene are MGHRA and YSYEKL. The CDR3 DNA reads TGCGCCAGCAGCCACGTAGGACAGGGAGAAGAGACCCAGTACTTC. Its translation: CASSHVGQGEETQYF.

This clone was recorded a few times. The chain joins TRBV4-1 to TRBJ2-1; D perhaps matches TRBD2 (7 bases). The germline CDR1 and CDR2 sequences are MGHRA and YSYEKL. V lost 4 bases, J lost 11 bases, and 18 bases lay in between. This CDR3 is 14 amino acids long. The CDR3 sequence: CASSLPFPRGQQFF. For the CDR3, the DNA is TGCGCCAGCAGCCTACCTTTCCCGCGGGGGCAGCAGTTCTTC.

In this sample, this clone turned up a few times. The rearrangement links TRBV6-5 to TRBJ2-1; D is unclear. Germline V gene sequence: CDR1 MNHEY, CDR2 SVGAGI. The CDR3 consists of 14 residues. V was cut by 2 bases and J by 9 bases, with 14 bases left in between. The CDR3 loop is CASSYANPSGEQFF. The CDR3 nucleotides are TGTGCCAGCAGTTACGCGAATCCCTCTGGTGAGCAGTTCTTC.

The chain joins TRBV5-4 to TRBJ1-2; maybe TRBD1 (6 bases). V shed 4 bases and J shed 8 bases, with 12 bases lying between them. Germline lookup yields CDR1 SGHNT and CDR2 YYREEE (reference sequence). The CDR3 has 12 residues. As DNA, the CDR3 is TGTGCCAGCAGCGAACTCAGGGGCGGCTACACCTTC. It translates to CASSELRGGYTF. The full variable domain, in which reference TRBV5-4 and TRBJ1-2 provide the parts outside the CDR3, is ETGVTQSPTHLIKTRGQQVTLRCSSQSGHNTVSWYQQALGQGPQFIFQYYREEENGRGNFPPRFSGLQFPNYSSELNVNALELDDSALYLCASSELRGGYTFGSGTRLTVV.

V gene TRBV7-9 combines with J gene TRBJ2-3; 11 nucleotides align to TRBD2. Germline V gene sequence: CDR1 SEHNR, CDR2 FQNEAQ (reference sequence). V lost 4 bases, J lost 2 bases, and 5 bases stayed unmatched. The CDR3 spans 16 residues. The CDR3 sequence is CASSSGTSGFTDTQYF. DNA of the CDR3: TGTGCCAGCAGCTCCGGGACTAGCGGTTTCACAGATACGCAGTATTTT. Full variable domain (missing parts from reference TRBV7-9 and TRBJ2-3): DTGVSQNPRHKITKRGQNVTFRCDPISEHNRLYWYRQTLGQGPEFLTYFQNEAQLEKSRLLSDRFSAERPKGSFSTLEIQRTEQGDSAMYLCASSSGTSGFTDTQYFGPGTRLTVL.

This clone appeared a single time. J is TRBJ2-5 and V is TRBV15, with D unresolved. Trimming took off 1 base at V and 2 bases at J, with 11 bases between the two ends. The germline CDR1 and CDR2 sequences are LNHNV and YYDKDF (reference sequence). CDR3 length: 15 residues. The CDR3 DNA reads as TGTGCCACCAGCAGAGGGCCACCTCCGCAAGAGACCCAGTACTTC. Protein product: CATSRGPPPQETQYF.

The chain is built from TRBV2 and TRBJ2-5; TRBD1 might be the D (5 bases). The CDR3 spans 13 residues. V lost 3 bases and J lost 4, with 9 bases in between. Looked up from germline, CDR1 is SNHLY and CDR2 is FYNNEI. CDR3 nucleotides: TGTGCCAGCAGTGATCAGGGTATAGAGACCCAGTACTTC. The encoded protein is CASSDQGIETQYF.

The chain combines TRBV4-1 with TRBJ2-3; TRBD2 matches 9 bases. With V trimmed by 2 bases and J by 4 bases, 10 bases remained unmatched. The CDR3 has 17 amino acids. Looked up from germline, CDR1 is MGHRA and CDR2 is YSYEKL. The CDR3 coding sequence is TGCGCCAGCAGCCAAACCCCCAGCGGGGGGCTAGCAGATACGCAGTATTTT. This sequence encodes CASSQTPSGGLADTQYF.